The T cell receptor beta chain under discussion was sequenced for a study of CD8 T cells in ankylosing spondylitis. A note on this clonotype: The target antigen is unknown.

Study observations and caveats: As reported, disease-linked clones showed significant enrichment in matched ankylosing spondylitis synovial fluid. A TCR beta motif of seven or eight highly homologous variants appeared characteristic of ankylosing spondylitis blood.

Germline V CDR1 and CDR2: SQVTM, ANQGSEA. The CDR3 covers 13 residues. V was pared by 6 bases and J by 0 bases, with 12 bases between. The TCR beta libraries were generated through quantitative 5'-RACE incorporating molecular barcodes. A single record per CDR3 protein comes from TCRdb applying MiXCR to the 5' RACE reads. The table has 240,000 or so distinct CDR3 sequences, approximately 11% seen once. This TCR was recovered from a male donor with ankylosing spondylitis or in good health (not recorded which). The V gene is TRBV29-1, the J gene TRBJ2-7; no clear D. The sequenced material came from blood, either unsorted or a sorted T cell fraction (not recorded which). The CDR3 sequence: CSVSGRASYEQYF. The CDR3 nucleotides are TGCAGCGTATCAGGCCGGGCCTCCTACGAGCAGTACTTC.